The 14 T cell receptor beta chains below come from one sample, sequenced in a study of prognosis after radiotherapy for stage I lung cancer. By two-round multiplex PCR, the TCR beta CDR3 was amplified from genomic DNA. Individual primers that were specific to each TRBV and TRBJ gene served in first-round PCR. A single record per CDR3 protein comes from TCRdb applying MiXCR to the multiplex PCR reads. The repertoire holds over 14,000 distinct CDR3 sequences, approximately 31% seen once, with roughly 25% in the top ten. Specimen: PBMCs, collected before or after stereotactic body radiation therapy (not recorded which). The receptors stem from a donor aged 50 or older with non-small cell lung cancer.

This clonotype was counted ten times or more. The chain carries TRBV6-1 and TRBJ2-7; D gene ambiguous. The CDR3 length is 12 residues. V lost 8 bases to trimming and J lost 4 bases, with 12 bases between them. The germline gives CDR1 MNHNS, CDR2 SASEGT. CDR3 region: CASWESPYEQYF. CDR3 bases: TGTGCCAGCTGGGAATCCCCATACGAGCAGTACTTC.

This clonotype was detected many times. The CDR3 protein is CASSYSWGRANEQFF. The CDR3 nucleotides are TGTGCCAGCAGTTACTCTTGGGGGAGGGCCAATGAGCAGTTCTTC. This chain uses TRBV6-5 with TRBJ2-1; 7 positions agree with TRBD2. The V and J ends lost 0 bases and 6 bases, in that order; junction bases with no gene match: 5. From germline, CDR1 is MNHEY and CDR2 SVGAGI. CDR3 size: 15 residues.

Many counts were recorded for this clonotype. V gene TRBV20-1 combines with J gene TRBJ2-7; maybe TRBD1 (6 bases). The CDR3 is 18 residues long. The V gene lost 8 bases and the J gene lost 3 bases, with 32 bases spanning the gap. Germline V lookup: CDR1 DFQATT, CDR2 SNEGSKA (reference sequence). CDR3 nucleotides: TGCAGTCCAACTCCGGGACACGTGAACCCCGGGAATTTCTACGAGCAGTACTTC. Its translation is CSPTPGHVNPGNFYEQYF.

This clonotype is termed medium-sized (0.01 to 0.1%). The chain carries TRBV11-3 and TRBJ2-7; TRBD2 might be the D (6 bases). Germline values: CDR1 SGHNT, CDR2 YENEEA. The CDR3 totals 16 residues. Trimming pared 0 bases from V and 2 bases from J, leaving 14 bases between. CDR3 loop: CASSLEAGPGPYEQYF. The CDR3, as DNA: TGTGCCAGCAGCTTAGAAGCGGGTCCAGGCCCCTACGAGCAGTACTTC.

This clonotype is deemed medium-sized. The rearrangement links TRBV9 to TRBJ2-1; TRBD2 matches at 7 bases. V dropped 3 bases and J dropped 5; count of bases not matched to a gene: 11. CDR1 and CDR2 (germline): SGDLS, YYNGEE. The CDR3 covers 16 residues. The CDR3 DNA reads TGTGCCAGCAGCGGGGGCCGGGACTATTTAGACAATGAGCAGTTCTTC. Protein: CASSGGRDYLDNEQFF.

Concerning this clonotype: A far larger clone is off by one base, so a read error is likely. The rearrangement links TRBV5-1 to TRBJ2-1; 9 nucleotides align to TRBD2. The CDR3 consists of 15 residues. CDR1 and CDR2 from the germline V gene are SGHRS and YFSETQ. Trimming at V came to 0 bases and at J to 10 bases, leaving 8 bases not matched to a gene. Here the CDR3 reads CASSLEASGTYEQFF. In nucleotides, the CDR3 is TGCGCCAGCAGCTTGGAGGCTAGCGGGACCTACGAGCAGTTCTTC.

This clonotype was found many times. The chain employs TRBV7-8 and TRBJ2-5; the match to TRBD2 covers 14 bases. The J segment lost 5 bases and the V segment lost 1 base, leaving 6 bases of the junction unmatched. This CDR3 comprises 17 residues. CDR1 and CDR2 from the germline V gene are SGHVS and FQNEAQ. The CDR3 loop reads CASSLVVTSGRGETQYF. In nucleotides, the CDR3 is TGTGCCAGCAGCTTAGTCGTGACTAGCGGGAGGGGGGAGACCCAGTACTTC.

In regard to this clonotype: Since a much larger clone is just one base distant, this may be a read error. The V gene is TRBV20-1, the J gene TRBJ1-1, with 10 bases identical to TRBD1. Germline-derived CDR1 and CDR2 are DFQATT and SNEGSKA (reference sequence). This CDR3 spans 15 amino acids. The CDR3 DNA reads TGCAGTGCTAGAACGCCGGGACAGGGGAACACTGAAGTTTTCTTT. This codes for CSARTPGQGNTEVFF.

This clonotype was seen ten or more times. The chain joins TRBV5-1 to TRBJ1-4; 8 bases align to TRBD1. The germline gives CDR1 SGHRS, CDR2 YFSETQ. After removal of 5 bases from V and 6 bases from J, the junction contained 3 bases not matched to a gene. CDR3 length equals 13 residues. As DNA, the CDR3 is TGCGCCAGCAGGGACAGGGCAGATGAAAAACTGTTTTTT. Protein sequence: CASRDRADEKLFF.

This clonotype appeared many times. The chain joins TRBV4-1 to TRBJ1-5; D might be TRBD1 (5 bases). CDR1 is MGHRA and CDR2 is YSYEKL in the germline V gene. The CDR3 sequence is 16 residues long. V was trimmed by 1 base and J by 2 bases, leaving 12 bases between them. The CDR3 loop reads CASSQVARGGNQPQHF. The CDR3 bases are TGCGCCAGCAGCCAAGTAGCCCGGGGCGGCAATCAGCCCCAGCATTTT.

This clonotype was picked up many times. The chain links TRBV28 to TRBJ2-7; TRBD2 matches at 8 bases. The germline gives CDR1 MDHEN, CDR2 SYDVKM. V gave up 2 bases and J gave up 7 bases; unmatched junction bases: 10. This CDR3 has 15 amino acids. This CDR3 reads CASSLGGGRTREQYF. DNA of the CDR3: TGTGCCAGCAGTTTAGGAGGCGGGAGGACGAGGGAGCAGTACTTC.

This clonotype was counted ten times or more. The chain has TRBV18 and TRBJ2-7; the D gene is possibly TRBD1 (10 bases). The CDR3 has 17 amino acids. V shed 5 bases and J shed 2 bases, with 22 bases lying between them. Germline V gene lookup returns CDR1 KGHSH and CDR2 LQKENI. CDR3 region: CASSSGTGVAGAYEQYF. The CDR3 DNA is TGTGCCAGCTCAAGTGGGACAGGGGTAGCGGGAGCCTACGAGCAGTACTTC.

By proportion, this clonotype is medium-sized. Here the CDR3 reads CASSFTGTGDTGELFF. The CDR3, as DNA: TGCGCCAGCAGCTTTACCGGGACAGGGGACACCGGGGAGCTGTTTTTT. The V call is TRBV5-1, the J call TRBJ2-2; 10 bases are shared with TRBD1. V shed 2 bases and J 3 bases; nucleotides not matched to a gene: 4. This CDR3 comprises 16 residues. CDR1 is SGHRS and CDR2 is YFSETQ in the germline V gene. The full variable domain, completed using reference TRBV5-1 and TRBJ2-2, is KAGVTQTPRYLIKTRGQQVTLSCSPISGHRSVSWYQQTPGQGLQFLFEYFSETQRNKGNFPGRFSGRQFSNSRSEMNVSTLELGDSALYLCASSFTGTGDTGELFFGEGSRLTVL.

This clonotype was picked up a small number of times. The CDR3 sequence is CASSLELAGVYEQYF. CDR3 in DNA: TGTGCCAGCAGTTTAGAACTAGCGGGAGTCTACGAGCAGTACTTC. The rearrangement uses TRBV27 and TRBJ2-7; 11 bases align to TRBD2. This CDR3 contains 15 residues. Looked up from germline, CDR1 is MNHEY and CDR2 is SMNVEV (reference sequence). With V trimmed by 2 bases and J by 3 bases, 3 bases remained unmatched.